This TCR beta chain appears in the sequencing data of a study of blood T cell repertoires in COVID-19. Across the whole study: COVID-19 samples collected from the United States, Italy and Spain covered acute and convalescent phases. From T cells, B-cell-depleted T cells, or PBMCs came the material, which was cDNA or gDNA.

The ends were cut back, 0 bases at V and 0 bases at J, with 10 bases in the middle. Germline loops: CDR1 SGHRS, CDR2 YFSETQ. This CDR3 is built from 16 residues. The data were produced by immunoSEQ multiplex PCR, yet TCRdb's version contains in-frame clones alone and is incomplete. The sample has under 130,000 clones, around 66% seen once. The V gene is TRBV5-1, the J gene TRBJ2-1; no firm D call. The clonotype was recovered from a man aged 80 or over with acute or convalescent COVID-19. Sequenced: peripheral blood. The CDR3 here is CASSLGGRSSYNEQFF. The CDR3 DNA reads TGCGCCAGCAGCTTGGGAGGCCGGAGCTCCTACAATGAGCAGTTCTTC.